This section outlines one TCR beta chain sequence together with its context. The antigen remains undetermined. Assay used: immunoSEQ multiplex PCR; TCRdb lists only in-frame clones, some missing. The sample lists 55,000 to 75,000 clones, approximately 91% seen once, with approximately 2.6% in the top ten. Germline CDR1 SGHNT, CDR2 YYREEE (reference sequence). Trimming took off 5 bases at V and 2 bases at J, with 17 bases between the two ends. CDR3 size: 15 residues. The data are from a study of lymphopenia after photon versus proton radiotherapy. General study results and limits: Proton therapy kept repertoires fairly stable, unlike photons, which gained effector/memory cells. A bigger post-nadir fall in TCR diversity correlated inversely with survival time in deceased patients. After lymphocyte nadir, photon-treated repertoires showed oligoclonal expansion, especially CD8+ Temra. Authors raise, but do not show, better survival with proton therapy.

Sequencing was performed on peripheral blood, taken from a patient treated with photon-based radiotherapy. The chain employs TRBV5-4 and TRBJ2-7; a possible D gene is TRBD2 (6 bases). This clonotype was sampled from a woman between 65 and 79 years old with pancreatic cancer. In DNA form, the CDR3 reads TGTGCCAGCAGACGCGGGACCGGGATCACCTACGAGCAGTACTTC. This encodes CASRRGTGITYEQYF.